This TCR beta chain is from a study of CD8 T cells in Susac syndrome. In the study overall: Each patient with Susac syndrome, at the time of blood draw, was therapy-naive, on corticosteroids, or on intravenous immunoglobulin alone. Overall study findings and caveats: It was acknowledged in the study that the number of individuals who were included in its TCR sequencing and HLA analysis was relatively small.

The V and J ends lost 5 bases and 5 bases, in that order; junction bases with no gene match: 4. This CDR3 has 13 amino acids. Germline CDR1 is LGHNA and CDR2 is YSLEER. Details on this clonotype: Its antigen is unknown.

Random hexamers primed reverse transcription of about 0.5 to 1 ug RNA. TCRdb called the immunoSEQ multiplex PCR reads again in MiXCR, with one record for every CDR3 protein. The sample has about 120,000 distinct CDR3 sequences; roughly 94% are singletons. Peripheral blood CD8+ and CD4+ T cells were profiled by TCR beta sequencing. TEMRA cells underwent FACS enrichment and CD8+ and CD4+ T cells underwent negative isolation. This chain joins TRBV4-3 and TRBJ2-5, with 8 positions matching TRBD1. The sequenced material came from CD8+ T cells from PBMCs. The sequence came from a human donor with Susac syndrome. The CDR3 coding sequence is TGCGCCAGCAGCTCCTACAGGGGGGAGACCCAGTACTTC. This encodes CASSSYRGETQYF.